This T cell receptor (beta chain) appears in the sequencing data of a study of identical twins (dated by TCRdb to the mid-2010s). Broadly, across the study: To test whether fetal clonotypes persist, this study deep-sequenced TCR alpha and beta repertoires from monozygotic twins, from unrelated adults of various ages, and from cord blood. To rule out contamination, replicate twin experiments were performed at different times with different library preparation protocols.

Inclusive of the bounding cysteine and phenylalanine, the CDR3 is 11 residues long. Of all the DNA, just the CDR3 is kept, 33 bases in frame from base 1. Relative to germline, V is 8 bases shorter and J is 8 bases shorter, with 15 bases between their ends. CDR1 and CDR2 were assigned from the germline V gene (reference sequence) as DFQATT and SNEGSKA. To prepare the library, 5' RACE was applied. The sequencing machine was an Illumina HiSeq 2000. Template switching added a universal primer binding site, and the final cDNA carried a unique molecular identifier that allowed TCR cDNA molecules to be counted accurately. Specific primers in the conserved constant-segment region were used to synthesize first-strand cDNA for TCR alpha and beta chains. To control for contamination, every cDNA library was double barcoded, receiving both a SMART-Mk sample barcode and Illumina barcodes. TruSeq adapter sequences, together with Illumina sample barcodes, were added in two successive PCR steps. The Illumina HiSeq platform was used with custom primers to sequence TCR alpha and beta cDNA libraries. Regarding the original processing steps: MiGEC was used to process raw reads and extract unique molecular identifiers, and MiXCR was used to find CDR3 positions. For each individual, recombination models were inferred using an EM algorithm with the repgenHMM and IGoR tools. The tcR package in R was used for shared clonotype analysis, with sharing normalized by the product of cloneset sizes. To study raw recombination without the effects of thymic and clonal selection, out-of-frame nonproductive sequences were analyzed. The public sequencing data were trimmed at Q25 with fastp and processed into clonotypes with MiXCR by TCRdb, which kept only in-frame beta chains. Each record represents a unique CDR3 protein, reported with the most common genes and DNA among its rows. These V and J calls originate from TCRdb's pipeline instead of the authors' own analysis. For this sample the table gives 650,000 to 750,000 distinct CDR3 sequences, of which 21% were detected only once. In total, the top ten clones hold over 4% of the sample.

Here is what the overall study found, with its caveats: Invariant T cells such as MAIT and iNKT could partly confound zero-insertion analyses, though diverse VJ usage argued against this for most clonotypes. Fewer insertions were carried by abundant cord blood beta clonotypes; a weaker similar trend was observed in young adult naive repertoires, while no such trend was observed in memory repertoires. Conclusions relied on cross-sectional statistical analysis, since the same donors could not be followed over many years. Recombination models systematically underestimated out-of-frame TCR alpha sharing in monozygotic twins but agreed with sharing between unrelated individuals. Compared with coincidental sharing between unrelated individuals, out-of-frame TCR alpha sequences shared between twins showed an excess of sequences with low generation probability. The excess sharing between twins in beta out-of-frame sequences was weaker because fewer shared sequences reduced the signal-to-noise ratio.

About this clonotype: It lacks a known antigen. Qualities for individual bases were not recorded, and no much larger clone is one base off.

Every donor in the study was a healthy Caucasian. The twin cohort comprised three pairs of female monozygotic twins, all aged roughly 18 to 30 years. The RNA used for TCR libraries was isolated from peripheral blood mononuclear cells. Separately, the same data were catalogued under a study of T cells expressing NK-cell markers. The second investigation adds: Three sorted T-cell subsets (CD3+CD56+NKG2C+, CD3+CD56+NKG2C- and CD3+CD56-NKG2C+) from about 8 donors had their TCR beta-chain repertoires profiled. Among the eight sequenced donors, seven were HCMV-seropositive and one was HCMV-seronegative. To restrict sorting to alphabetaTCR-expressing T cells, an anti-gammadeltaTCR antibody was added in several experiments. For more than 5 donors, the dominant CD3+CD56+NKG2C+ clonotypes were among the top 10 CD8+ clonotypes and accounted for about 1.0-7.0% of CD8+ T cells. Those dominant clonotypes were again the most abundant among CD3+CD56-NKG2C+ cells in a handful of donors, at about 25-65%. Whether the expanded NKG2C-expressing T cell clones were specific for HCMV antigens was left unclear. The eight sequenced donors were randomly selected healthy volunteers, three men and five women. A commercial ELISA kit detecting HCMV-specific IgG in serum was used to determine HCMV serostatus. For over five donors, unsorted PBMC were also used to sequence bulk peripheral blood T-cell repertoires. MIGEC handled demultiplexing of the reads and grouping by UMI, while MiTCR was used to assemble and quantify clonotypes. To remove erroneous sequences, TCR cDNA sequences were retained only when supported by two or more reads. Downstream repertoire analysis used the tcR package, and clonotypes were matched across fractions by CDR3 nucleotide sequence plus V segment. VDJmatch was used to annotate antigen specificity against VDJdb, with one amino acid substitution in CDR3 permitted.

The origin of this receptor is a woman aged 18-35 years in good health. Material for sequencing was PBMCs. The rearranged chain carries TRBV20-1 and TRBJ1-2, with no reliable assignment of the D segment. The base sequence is TGCAGTTCAGACCCGCCGGGAGGCTACACCTTC. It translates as CSSDPPGGYTF.